This entry concerns a single TCR beta chain. Antigen unknown. CDR3 size: 14 residues. The V and J ends lost 7 bases and 5 bases respectively, with 17 bases between them. CDR1 and CDR2 from the germline V gene are SNHLY and FYNNEI. The entry originates in a study of cytotoxic CD8 clonotypes in ibrutinib-treated CLL. Study background: Of a cohort that held roughly eleven relapsed/refractory and some 15 treatment-naive patients, roughly 18 were IGHV unmutated. Response was recorded as partial in around 25 patients and complete in 2; at median approximately 63 months, roughly 14 remained remitted and approximately 12 had progressed.

Genomic DNA in a quantity of about 2 micrograms was derived from cryopreserved PBMCs for TCR beta libraries. Points from the study as a whole: The public clonotypes identified were infrequent and showed contraction or stability on treatment.

Only in-frame clones appear in the TCRdb table, and some are missing; sequencing was by immunoSEQ multiplex PCR. The data show about 330,000 clones, with roughly two thirds seen just once and roughly 6% held by the top ten. V and J are TRBV2 and TRBJ2-5, with D possibly matching TRBD2 (6 bases). Sequencing used PBMCs, obtained after 36 months of ibrutinib treatment. The origin of this receptor is a human donor with chronic lymphocytic leukemia. CDR3 sequence reads: CASNRDSRAETQYF. The CDR3 nucleotides read TGTGCCAGCAATAGGGACTCTAGGGCCGAGACCCAGTACTTC.